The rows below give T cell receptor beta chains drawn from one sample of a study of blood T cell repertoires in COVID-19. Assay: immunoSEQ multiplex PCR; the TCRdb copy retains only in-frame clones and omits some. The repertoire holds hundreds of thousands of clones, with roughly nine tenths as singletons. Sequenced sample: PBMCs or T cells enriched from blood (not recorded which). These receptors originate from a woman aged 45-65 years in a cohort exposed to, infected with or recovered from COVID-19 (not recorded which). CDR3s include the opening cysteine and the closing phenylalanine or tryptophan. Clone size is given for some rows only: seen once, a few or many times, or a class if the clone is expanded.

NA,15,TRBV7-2,CASSPGHSIGDTQYF
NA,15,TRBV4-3,CASSQEQGSYNEQFF
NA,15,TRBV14,CASSRRRQDGNTIYF
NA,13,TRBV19,CASGRQGSNEQFF
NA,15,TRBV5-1,CASSFIASPTDTQYF
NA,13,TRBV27,CASSLKRTDTQYF
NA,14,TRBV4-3,CASSQGENYNEQFF
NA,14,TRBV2,CASNWQGADTEAFF
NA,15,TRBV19,CASITRRGGNTEAFF
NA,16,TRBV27,CASSLEGRTGANVLTF
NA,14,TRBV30,CAWSRGHGNQPQHF
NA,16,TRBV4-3,CASSQAGDGCSYEQYF
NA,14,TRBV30,CAWWTGIGAGELFF
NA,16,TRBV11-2,CASSLGGGGATDTQYF
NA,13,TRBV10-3,CAISQGTDQPQHF
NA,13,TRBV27,CASKRTGNSPLHF
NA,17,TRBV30,CAWIGLAGGLAYNEQFF
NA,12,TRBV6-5,CASSYSGEKAFF
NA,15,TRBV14,CASSQGGSRGPEAFF
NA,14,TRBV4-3,CASSQTGQGYGYTF
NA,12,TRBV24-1,CATSDFYERQYF
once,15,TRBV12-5,CASGRTLGAYYGYTF
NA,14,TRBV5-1,CASSFGGVTDTQYF
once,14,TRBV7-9,CASSRTVTNTEAFF
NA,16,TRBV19,CASDASGGVSNQPQHF
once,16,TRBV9,CASSVGGFQINSPLHF
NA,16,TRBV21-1,CASSKTGIYYNSPLHF
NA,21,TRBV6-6,CASSPRKGTGAQLVAKNIQYF
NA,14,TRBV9,CASSSGTGVEKLFF
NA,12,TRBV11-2,CASSLSDYGYTF
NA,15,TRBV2,CASRLRDFSTDTQYF
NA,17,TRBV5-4,CASSSKVGQGVPQGYTF
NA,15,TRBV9,CASSPQGASPYEQYF
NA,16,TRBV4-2,CASSQDPGQGNQPQHF
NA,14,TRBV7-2,CASSLGGSGNTIYF
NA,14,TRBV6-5,CASSFRGNTGELFF
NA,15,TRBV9,CASSVGTVINYGYTF
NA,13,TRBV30,CAWTTGGNTEAFF
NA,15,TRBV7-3,CASSMVSGSYNEQFF
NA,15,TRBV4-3,CASSQDRGRTYEQYF
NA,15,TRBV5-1,CASSLAGRGPEEQFF
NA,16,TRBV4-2,CASSQSFDHSGDGYTF
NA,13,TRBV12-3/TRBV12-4,CASRGMGTGELFF
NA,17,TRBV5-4,CASSPGHRDRANSPLHF